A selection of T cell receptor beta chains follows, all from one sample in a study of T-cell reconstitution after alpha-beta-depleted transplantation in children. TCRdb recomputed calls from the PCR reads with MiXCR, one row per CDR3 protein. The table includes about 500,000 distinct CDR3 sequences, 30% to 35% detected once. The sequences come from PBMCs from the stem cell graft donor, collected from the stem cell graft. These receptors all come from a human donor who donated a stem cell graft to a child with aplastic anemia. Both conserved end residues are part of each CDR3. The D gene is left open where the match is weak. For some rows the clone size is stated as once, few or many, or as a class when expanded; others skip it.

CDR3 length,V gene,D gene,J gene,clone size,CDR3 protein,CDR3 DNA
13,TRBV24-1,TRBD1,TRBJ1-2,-,CATSKTGSYGYTF,TGTGCCACCAGCAAGACAGGGAGCTACGGCTACACCTTC
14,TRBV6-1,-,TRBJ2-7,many,CASSEPGGPHEQYF,TGTGCCAGCAGTGAACCCGGGGGTCCCCACGAGCAGTACTTC
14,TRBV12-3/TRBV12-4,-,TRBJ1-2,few,CASSLTGTLYGYTF,TGTGCCAGCAGCTTAACAGGGACTCTCTATGGCTACACCTTC
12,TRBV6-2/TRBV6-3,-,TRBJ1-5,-,CASSYFPLPQHF,TGTGCCAGCAGTTACTTCCCGTTGCCCCAGCATTTT
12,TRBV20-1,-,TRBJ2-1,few,CSPGAVVDEQFF,TGCAGTCCCGGGGCGGTCGTAGATGAGCAGTTCTTC
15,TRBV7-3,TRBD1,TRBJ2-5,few,CASRRTGGVEETQYF,TGTGCCAGCAGGCGAACAGGGGGCGTGGAAGAGACCCAGTACTTC
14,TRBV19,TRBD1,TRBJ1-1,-,CASNPGQKNTEAFF,TGTGCCAGTAACCCGGGACAGAAGAACACTGAAGCTTTCTTT
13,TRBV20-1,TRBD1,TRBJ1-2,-,CSAPRQGIYGYTF,TGCAGTGCACCCAGACAGGGGATCTATGGCTACACCTTC
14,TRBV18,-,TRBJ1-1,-,CASSPQGSHTEAFF,TGTGCCAGCTCACCACAGGGGTCACACACTGAAGCTTTCTTT
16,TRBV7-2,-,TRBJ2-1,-,CASSNPGLTEGNEQFF,TGTGCCAGCAGCAATCCCGGGCTAACGGAGGGAAATGAGCAGTTCTTC
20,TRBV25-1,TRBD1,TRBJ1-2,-,CASSERAQGNSTGANYGYTF,TGTGCCAGCAGTGAAAGAGCACAGGGCAACTCAACAGGGGCAAACTATGGCTACACCTTC
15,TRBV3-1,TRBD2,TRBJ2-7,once,CASSQGLAGDNEQYF,TGTGCCAGCAGCCAAGGACTAGCGGGAGACAACGAGCAGTACTTC
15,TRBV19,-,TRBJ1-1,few,CATKSKGKMNTEAFF,TGTGCCACCAAATCGAAAGGTAAAATGAACACTGAAGCTTTCTTT
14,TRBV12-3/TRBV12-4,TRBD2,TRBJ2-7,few,CASSPTSGSYEQYF,TGTGCCAGCAGTCCTACTAGCGGGAGTTACGAGCAGTACTTC
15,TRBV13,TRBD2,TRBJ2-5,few,CASSLLAGAGETQYF,TGTGCCAGCAGCTTACTAGCGGGAGCTGGGGAGACCCAGTACTTC
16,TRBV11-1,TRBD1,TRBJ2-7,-,CASSPWGTGGPYEQYF,TGTGCCAGCAGCCCCTGGGGGACAGGAGGGCCATACGAGCAGTACTTC
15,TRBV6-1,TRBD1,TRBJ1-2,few,CASSKAGTENHGYTF,TGTGCCAGCAGTAAAGCCGGGACAGAAAACCATGGCTACACCTTC
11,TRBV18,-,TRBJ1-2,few,CASSPRDGYTF,TGTGCCAGCTCACCGCGTGATGGCTACACCTTC
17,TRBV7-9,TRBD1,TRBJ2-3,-,CASSPGTGGFLTDTQYF,TGTGCCAGCAGCCCTGGGACAGGGGGATTCCTCACAGATACGCAGTATTTT
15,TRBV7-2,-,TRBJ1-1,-,CASSPYGAYSMIAFF,TGTGCCAGCAGCCCATATGGGGCCTATAGCATGATAGCTTTCTTT
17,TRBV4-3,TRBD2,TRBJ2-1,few,CASSQAGLAGGHNEQFF,TGCGCCAGCAGCCAAGCAGGACTAGCGGGAGGGCACAATGAGCAGTTCTTC
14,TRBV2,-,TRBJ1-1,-,CASSEAGFDTEAFF,TGTGCCAGCAGTGAAGCAGGTTTCGACACTGAAGCTTTCTTT
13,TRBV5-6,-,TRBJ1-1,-,CASSLVPRTEAFF,TGTGCCAGCAGCTTGGTCCCGAGGACTGAAGCTTTCTTT
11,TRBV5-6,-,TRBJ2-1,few,CASATGNEQFF,TGTGCCAGCGCTACAGGGAATGAGCAGTTCTTC
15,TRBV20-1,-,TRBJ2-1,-,CSARAYGRTYNEQFF,TGCAGTGCCCGGGCGTACGGGAGAACTTACAATGAGCAGTTCTTC
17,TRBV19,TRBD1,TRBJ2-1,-,CASSSRTGRSSYNEQFF,TGTGCCAGTTCCAGCCGGACAGGGCGAAGCTCCTACAATGAGCAGTTCTTC
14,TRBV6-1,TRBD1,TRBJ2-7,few,CASTPRGPSYEQYF,TGTGCCAGCACTCCAAGGGGGCCTTCCTACGAGCAGTACTTC
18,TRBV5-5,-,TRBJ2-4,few,CASSLVFGIPLAKNIQYF,TGTGCCAGCAGCTTGGTATTCGGGATTCCACTAGCCAAAAACATTCAGTACTTC
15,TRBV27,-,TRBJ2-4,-,CASSYVGIAKNIQYF,TGTGCCAGCAGTTATGTGGGGATAGCCAAAAACATTCAGTACTTC
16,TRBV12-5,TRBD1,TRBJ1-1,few,CASGLVLDRRVGEAFF,TGTGCTAGTGGTTTGGTTTTGGACAGGCGGGTGGGTGAAGCTTTCTTT
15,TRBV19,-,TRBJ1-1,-,CASQKRGGGNTEAFF,TGTGCCAGTCAGAAGCGAGGGGGAGGGAACACTGAAGCTTTCTTT
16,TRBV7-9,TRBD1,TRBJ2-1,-,CASSLADRGLVHEEFF,TGTGCCAGCAGCTTAGCCGACAGGGGGTTAGTACATGAGGAGTTCTTC
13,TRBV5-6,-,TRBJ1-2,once,CASREDGLRGYTF,TGTGCCAGCAGGGAGGACGGTTTGAGGGGCTACACCTTC
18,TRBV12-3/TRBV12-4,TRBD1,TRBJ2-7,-,CASSLASLGGQSSYEQYF,TGTGCCAGCAGTTTAGCTAGTTTAGGGGGACAGAGCTCCTACGAGCAGTACTTC
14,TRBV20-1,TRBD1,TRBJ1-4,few,CSARVRTGDEKLFF,TGCAGTGCTAGAGTCAGGACAGGGGATGAAAAACTGTTTTTT
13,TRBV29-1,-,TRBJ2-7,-,CSVGTGREVGQYF,TGCAGCGTCGGTACGGGAAGAGAGGTAGGGCAGTACTTC
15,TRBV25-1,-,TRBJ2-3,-,CASRGGGARGDTQYF,TGTGCCAGCAGGGGAGGCGGGGCGCGGGGAGATACGCAGTATTTT
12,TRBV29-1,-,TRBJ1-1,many,CSVPTPNTEAFF,TGCAGCGTCCCTACACCGAACACTGAAGCTTTCTTT
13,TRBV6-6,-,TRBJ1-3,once,CASTQDVGRTIYF,TGTGCCAGCACCCAGGACGTGGGCCGCACCATATATTTT
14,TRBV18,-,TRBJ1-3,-,CASSPGSPGNTIYF,TGTGCCAGCTCACCAGGCAGCCCTGGAAACACCATATATTTT
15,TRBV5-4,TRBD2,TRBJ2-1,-,CASSLQGTSGRNEFF,TGTGCCAGCAGCTTACAAGGGACTAGCGGGAGAAATGAATTCTTC
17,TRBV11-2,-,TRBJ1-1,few,CASSRAGTQGRNTEAFF,TGTGCCAGCAGCCGCGCGGGGACGCAGGGTAGGAACACTGAAGCTTTCTTT
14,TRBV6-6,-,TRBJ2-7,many,CASSVRGGSYEQYF,TGTGCCAGCTCAGTTAGGGGGGGATCCTACGAGCAGTACTTC
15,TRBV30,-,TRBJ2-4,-,CAWGGPGGFENIQYF,TGTGCCTGGGGGGGCCCGGGGGGTTTTGAAAACATTCAGTACTTC
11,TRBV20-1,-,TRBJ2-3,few,CSATFTDTQYF,TGCAGTGCCACATTCACAGATACGCAGTATTTT
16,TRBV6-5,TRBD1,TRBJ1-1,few,CASSYRQGAGNTEAFF,TGTGCCAGCAGTTACCGGCAGGGGGCGGGGAACACTGAAGCTTTCTTT
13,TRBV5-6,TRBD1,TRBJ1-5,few,CASSLQGARAEHF,TGTGCCAGCAGCTTGCAGGGGGCCCGGGCGGAGCATTTT
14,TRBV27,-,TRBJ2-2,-,CASSLYPNTGELFF,TGTGCCAGCAGTTTATACCCGAACACCGGGGAGCTGTTTTTT
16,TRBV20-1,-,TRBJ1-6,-,CSARDPEGSNNSPLHF,TGCAGTGCTAGAGATCCCGAGGGATCAAATAATTCACCCCTCCACTTT
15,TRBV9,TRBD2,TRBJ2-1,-,CASSVAGGSGNEQFF,TGTGCCAGCAGCGTAGCTGGCGGGAGCGGGAATGAGCAGTTCTTC
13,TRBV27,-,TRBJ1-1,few,CASSLRGYTEAFF,TGTGCCAGCAGTTTGAGGGGGTACACTGAAGCTTTCTTT